This TCR beta chain stems from a study of CD8 T cells in Susac syndrome. With random hexamers, reverse transcription was performed on about 0.5 to 1 ug of RNA. Amplification of TCR beta CDR3 spanned 54 Vbeta and 13 Jbeta via immunoSEQ multiplex PCR. TCRdb called the immunoSEQ multiplex PCR reads again in MiXCR, with one record for every CDR3 protein. The data show roughly 100,000 distinct CDR3 sequences, roughly 94% seen once. Germline CDR1 SGHVS, CDR2 FQNEAQ. This CDR3 spans 13 amino acids. J was trimmed by 6 bases and V by 8 bases; bases with no gene match: 7. CD8+ and CD4+ T cells from blood underwent TCR beta sequencing. CD8+ and CD4+ T cells were negatively isolated; TEMRA cells were FACS-enriched. Worth noting for this clonotype: As yet, its antigen is unknown.

Study-wide results and limits: Susac CD8+ clonal expansion peaked in TEMRA cells and active patients.

The TCR originated in a human donor with Susac syndrome. This chain uses TRBV7-8 with TRBJ1-5; the match to TRBD1 covers 7 bases. Sequencing was done on a sample of CD8+ T cells from PBMCs. The CDR3 loop reads CASYPRGAQPQHF. CDR3 in DNA: TGTGCCAGCTACCCCAGGGGGGCTCAGCCCCAGCATTTT.